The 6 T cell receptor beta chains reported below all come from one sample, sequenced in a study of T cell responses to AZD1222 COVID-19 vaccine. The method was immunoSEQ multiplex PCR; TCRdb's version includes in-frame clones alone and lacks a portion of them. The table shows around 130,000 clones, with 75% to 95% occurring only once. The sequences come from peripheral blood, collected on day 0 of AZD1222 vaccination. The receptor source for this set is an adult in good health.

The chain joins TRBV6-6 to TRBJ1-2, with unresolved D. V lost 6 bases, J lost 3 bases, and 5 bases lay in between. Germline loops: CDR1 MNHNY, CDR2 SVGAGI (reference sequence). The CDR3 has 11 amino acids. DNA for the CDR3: TGTGCCAGCAGAAAGGACTATGGCTACACCTTC. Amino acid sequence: CASRKDYGYTF.

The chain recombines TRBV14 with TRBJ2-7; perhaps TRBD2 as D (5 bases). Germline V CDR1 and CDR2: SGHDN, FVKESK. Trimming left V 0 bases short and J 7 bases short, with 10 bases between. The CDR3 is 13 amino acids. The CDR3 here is CASSQDLWREQYF. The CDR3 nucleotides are TGTGCCAGCAGCCAAGATCTTTGGAGGGAGCAGTACTTC.

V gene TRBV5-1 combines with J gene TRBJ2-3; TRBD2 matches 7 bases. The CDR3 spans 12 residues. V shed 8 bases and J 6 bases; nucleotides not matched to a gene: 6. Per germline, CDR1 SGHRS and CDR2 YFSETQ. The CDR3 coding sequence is TGCGCCAGTAACAGCGGGATTGATACGCAGTATTTT. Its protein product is CASNSGIDTQYF.

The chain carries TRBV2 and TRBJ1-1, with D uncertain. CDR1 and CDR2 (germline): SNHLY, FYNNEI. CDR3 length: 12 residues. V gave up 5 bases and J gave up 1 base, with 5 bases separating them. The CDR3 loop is CASSPENTEAFF. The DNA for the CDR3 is TGTGCCAGCAGTCCAGAGAACACTGAAGCTTTCTTT.

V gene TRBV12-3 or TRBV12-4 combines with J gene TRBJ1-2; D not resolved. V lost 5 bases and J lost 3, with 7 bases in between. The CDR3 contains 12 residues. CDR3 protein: CASSPGYYGYTF. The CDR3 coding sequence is TGTGCCAGCAGTCCGGGATACTATGGCTACACCTTC.

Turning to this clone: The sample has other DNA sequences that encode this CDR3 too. CDR3 protein: CASSIGLNSNQPQHF. The CDR3 DNA reads TGTGCCAGTAGTATCGGCCTAAATAGCAATCAGCCCCAGCATTTT. The chain carries TRBV19 and TRBJ1-5; D gene uncertain. Trimming removed 3 bases at V and 0 bases at J, with 9 bases between. The CDR3 extends over 15 amino acids. CDR1 is LNHDA and CDR2 is SQIVND in the germline V gene (reference sequence).